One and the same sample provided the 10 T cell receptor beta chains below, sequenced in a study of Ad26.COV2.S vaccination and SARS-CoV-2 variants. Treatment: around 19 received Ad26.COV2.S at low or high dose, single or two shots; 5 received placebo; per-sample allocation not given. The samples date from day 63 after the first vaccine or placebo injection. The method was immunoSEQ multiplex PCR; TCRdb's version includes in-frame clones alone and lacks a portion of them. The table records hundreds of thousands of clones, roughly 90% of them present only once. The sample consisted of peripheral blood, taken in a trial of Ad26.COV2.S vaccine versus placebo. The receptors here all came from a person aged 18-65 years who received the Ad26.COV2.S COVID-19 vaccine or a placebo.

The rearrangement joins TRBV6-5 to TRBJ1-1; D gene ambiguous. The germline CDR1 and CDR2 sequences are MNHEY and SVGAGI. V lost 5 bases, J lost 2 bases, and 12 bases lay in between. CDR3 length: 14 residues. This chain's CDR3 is CASSKLGSNTEAFF. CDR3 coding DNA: TGTGCCAGCAGTAAATTGGGGAGTAACACTGAAGCTTTCTTT.

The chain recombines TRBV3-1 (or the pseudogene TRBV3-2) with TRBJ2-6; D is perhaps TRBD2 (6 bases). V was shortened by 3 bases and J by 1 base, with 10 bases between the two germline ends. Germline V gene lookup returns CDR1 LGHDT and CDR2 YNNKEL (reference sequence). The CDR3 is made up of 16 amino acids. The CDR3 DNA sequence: TGTGCCAGCAGCCATGGGGCGGGGTCTGGGGCCAACGTCCTGACTTTC. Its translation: CASSHGAGSGANVLTF.

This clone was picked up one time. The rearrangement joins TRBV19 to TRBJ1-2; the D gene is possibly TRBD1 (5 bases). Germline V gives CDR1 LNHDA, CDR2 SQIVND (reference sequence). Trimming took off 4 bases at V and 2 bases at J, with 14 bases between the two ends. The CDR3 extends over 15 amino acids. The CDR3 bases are TGTGCCAGTAGTACCTGGGGCACGGGGAACTATGGCTACACCTTC. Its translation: CASSTWGTGNYGYTF.

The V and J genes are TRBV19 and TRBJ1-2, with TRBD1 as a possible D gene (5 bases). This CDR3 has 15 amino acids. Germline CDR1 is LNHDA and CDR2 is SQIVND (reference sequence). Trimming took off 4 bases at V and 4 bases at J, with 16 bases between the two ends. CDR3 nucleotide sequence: TGTGCCAGTAGTAGGAAACCCGGGGGGACCTATGGCTACACCTTC. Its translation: CASSRKPGGTYGYTF.

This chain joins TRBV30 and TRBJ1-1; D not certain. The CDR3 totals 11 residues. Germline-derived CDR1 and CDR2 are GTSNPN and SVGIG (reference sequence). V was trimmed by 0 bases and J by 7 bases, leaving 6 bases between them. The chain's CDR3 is CAWSVALEAFF. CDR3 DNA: TGTGCCTGGAGTGTTGCCCTTGAAGCTTTCTTT.

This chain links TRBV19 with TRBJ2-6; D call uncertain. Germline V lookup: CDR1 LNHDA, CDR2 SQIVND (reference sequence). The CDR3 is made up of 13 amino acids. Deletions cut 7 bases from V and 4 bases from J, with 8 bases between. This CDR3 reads CASIGEGANVLTF. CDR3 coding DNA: TGTGCCAGTATAGGCGAAGGGGCCAACGTCCTGACTTTC.

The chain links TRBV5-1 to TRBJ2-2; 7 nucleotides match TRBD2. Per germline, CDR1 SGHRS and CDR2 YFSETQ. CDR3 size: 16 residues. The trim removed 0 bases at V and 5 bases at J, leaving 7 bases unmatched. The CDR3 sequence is CASSLGWRESTGELFF. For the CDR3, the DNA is TGCGCCAGCAGCTTGGGATGGCGGGAGTCAACCGGGGAGCTGTTTTTT.

The CDR3: CASSWRGDQREKLFF. DNA for the CDR3: TGCGCCAGCTCTTGGAGGGGCGATCAGCGGGAAAAACTGTTTTTT. The chain is built from TRBV5-1 and TRBJ1-4; tentatively, D is TRBD1 (5 bases). Germline-derived CDR1 and CDR2 are SGHRS and YFSETQ. V gave up 7 bases and J gave up 8 bases, with 21 bases separating them. The CDR3 has 15 amino acids.

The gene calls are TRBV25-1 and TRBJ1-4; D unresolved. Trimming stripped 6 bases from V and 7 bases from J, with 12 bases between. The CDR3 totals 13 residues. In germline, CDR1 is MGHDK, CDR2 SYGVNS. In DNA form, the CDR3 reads TGTGCCAGCAGCCTACGGGAAGGTGAAAAACTGTTTTTT. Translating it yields CASSLREGEKLFF.

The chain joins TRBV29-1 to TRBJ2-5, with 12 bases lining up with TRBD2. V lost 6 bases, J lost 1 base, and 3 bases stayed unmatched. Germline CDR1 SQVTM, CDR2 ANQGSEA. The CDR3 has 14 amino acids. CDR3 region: CSVPTSGGQETQYF. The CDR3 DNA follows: TGCAGCGTCCCGACTAGCGGGGGCCAAGAGACCCAGTACTTC.